This T cell receptor beta chain originates from a study of cytomegalovirus exposure and HLA in healthy donors. Study background: Early release data held 85 million or so unique TCRs from HLA-typed donors. Overall study findings and caveats: Researchers counted over 150 TCR beta chains as cytomegalovirus-associated.

Germline V lookup: CDR1 SEHNR, CDR2 FQNEAQ (reference sequence). CDR3 length: 14 residues. The V gene end was trimmed by 7 bases and the J gene end by 5 bases; junction bases not matched to a gene: 10. With respect to this clone: The target antigen is unknown.

The PCR ran on 60 Vbeta and 13 Jbeta primers. TCRdb's table, derived via immunoSEQ multiplex PCR, lists solely in-frame clones and lacks some. The sample carries under 140,000 clones, roughly 86% recorded once. The clonotype was recovered from a man aged 35-49 years in good health and CMV-seronegative. The chain combines TRBV7-9 with TRBJ1-2, with 7 nucleotides matching TRBD1. The specimen was PBMCs. The CDR3 region is CASTSAGTEYGYTF. CDR3 bases: TGTGCCAGCACATCAGCCGGGACAGAGTATGGCTACACCTTC. The full variable domain, rest sourced from reference TRBV7-9 and TRBJ1-2, is DTGVSQNPRHKITKRGQNVTFRCDPISEHNRLYWYRQTLGQGPEFLTYFQNEAQLEKSRLLSDRFSAERPKGSFSTLEIQRTEQGDSAMYLCASTSAGTEYGYTFGSGTRLTVV.